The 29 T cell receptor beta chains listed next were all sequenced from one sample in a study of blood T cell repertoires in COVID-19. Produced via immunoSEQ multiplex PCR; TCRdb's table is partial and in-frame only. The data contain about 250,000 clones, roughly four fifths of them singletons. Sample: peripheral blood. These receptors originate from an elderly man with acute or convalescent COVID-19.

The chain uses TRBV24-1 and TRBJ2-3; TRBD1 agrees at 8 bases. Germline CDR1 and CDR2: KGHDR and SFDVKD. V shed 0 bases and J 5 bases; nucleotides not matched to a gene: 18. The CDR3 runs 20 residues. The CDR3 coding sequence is TGTGCCACCAGTGATTTGCATAGCGACGACAGGGGATATTTTGAAGATACGCAGTATTTT. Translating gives CATSDLHSDDRGYFEDTQYF.

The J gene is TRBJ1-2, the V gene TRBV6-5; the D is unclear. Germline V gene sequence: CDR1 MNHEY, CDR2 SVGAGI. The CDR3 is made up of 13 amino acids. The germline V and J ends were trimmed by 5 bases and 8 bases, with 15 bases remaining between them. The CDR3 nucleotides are TGTGCCAGCAGTACATCAGGCGCAGGAGGCTACACCTTC. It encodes CASSTSGAGGYTF.

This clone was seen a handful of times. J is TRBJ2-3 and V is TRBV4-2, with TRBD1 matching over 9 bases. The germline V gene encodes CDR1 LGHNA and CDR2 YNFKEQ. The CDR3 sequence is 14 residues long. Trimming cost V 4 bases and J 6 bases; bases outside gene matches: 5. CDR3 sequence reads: CASSPGTGLDTQYF. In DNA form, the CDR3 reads TGTGCCAGCAGCCCGGGGACAGGGCTGGATACGCAGTATTTT.

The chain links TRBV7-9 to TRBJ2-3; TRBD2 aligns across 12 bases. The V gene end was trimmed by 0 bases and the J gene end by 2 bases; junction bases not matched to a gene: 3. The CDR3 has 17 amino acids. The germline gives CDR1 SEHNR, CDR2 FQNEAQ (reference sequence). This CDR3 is CASSLAGTSGLTDTQYF. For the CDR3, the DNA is TGTGCCAGCAGCTTAGCGGGGACTAGCGGGCTCACAGATACGCAGTATTTT.

The CDR3 DNA sequence: TGTGCCAGCAGTTACTTGAGCTCTGGAAACACCATATATTTT. It translates to CASSYLSSGNTIYF. The chain is built from TRBV2 and TRBJ1-3; D is unresolved. The V gene's germline CDR1 is SNHLY and CDR2 FYNNEI. The CDR3 runs to 14 residues. The V end lost 5 bases, the J end lost 0 bases, and 8 bases lay between the germline ends.

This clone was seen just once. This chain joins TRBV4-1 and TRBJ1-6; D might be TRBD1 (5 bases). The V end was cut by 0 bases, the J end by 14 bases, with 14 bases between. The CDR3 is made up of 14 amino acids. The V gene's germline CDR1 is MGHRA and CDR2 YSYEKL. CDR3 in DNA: TGCGCCAGCAGCCAAGAACAGTGGGGGGTATCCCTCCACTTT. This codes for CASSQEQWGVSLHF.

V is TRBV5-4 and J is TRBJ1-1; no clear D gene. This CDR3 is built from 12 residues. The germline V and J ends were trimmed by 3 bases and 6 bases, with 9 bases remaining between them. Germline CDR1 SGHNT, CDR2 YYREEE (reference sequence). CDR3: CASSSRVSEAFF. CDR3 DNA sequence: TGTGCCAGCAGCTCCCGGGTGTCTGAAGCTTTCTTT.

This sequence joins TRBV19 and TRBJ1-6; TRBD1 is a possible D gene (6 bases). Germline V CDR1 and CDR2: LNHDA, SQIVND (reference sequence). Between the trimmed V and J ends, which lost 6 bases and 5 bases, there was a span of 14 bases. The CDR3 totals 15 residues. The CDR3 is CASRDSFRNNSPLHF. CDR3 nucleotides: TGTGCCAGTAGGGACAGCTTTCGGAATAATTCACCCCTCCACTTT.

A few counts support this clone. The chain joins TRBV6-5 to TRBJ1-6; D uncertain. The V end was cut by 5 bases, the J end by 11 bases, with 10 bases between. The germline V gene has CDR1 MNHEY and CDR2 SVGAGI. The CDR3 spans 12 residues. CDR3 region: CASSQSGTPLHF. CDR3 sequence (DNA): TGTGCCAGCAGTCAAAGCGGAACACCCCTCCACTTT.

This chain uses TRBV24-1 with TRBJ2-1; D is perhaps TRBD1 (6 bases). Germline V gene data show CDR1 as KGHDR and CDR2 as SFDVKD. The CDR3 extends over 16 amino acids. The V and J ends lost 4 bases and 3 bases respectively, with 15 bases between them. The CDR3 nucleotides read TGTGCCACCAGTGAACAGGGTTTTGGCTTCTACAATGAGCAGTTCTTC. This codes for CATSEQGFGFYNEQFF.

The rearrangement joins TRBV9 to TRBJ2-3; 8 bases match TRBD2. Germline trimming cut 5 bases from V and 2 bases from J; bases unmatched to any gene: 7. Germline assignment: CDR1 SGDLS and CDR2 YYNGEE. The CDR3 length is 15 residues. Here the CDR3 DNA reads TGTGCCAGCAGTGAAACTAGCGGTCACACAGATACGCAGTATTTT. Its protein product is CASSETSGHTDTQYF.

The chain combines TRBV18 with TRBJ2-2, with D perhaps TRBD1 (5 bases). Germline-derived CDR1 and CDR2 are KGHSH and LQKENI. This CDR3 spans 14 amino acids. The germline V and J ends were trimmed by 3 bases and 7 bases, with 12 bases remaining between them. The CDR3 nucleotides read TGTGCCAGCTCACCTTCCGCAAGGGGCGGGGAGCTGTTTTTT. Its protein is CASSPSARGGELFF.

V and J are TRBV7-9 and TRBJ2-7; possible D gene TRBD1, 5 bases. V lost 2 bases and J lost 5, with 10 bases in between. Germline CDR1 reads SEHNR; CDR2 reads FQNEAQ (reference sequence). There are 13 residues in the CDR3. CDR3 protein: CASSLSQAHEQYF. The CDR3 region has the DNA TGTGCCAGCAGCTTATCACAGGCCCACGAGCAGTACTTC.

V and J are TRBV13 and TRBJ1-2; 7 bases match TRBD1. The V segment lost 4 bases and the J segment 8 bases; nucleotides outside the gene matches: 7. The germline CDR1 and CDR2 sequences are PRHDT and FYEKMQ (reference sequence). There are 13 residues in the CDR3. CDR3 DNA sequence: TGTGCCAGCAGCTCACGAACAGGGGTGGGCTACACCTTC. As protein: CASSSRTGVGYTF.

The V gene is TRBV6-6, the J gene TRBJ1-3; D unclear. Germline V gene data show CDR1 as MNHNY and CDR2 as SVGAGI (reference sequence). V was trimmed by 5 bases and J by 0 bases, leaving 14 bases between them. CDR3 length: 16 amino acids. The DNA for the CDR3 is TGTGCCAGCAGTCACATCCCCCGGGGCTCTGGAAACACCATATATTTT. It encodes CASSHIPRGSGNTIYF.

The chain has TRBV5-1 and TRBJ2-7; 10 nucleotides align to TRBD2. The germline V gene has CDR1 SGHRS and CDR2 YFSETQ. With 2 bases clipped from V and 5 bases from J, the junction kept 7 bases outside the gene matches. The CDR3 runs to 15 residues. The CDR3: CASSFERGGVDEQYF. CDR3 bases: TGCGCCAGCAGCTTTGAGCGGGGGGGCGTCGACGAGCAGTACTTC.

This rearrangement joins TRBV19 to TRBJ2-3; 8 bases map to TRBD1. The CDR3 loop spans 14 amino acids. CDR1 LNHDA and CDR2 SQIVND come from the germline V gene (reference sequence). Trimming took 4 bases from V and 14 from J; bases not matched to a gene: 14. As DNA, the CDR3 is TGTGCCAGTAGTACAACGTCCGGGACAGGTCGTCCGTATTTT. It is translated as CASSTTSGTGRPYF.

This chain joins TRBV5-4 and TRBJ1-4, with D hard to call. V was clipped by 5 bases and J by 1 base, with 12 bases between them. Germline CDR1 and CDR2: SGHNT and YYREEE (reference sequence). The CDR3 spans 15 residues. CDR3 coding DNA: TGTGCCAGCAGACCCGGACGGGAAACTAATGAAAAACTGTTTTTT. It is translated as CASRPGRETNEKLFF.

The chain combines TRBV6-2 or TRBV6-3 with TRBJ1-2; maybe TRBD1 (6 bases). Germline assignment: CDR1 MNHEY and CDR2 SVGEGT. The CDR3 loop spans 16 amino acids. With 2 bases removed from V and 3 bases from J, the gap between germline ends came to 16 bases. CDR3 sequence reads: CASSYQTSNRDYGYTF. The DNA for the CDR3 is TGTGCCAGCAGTTACCAGACGAGTAACAGGGACTATGGCTACACCTTC.

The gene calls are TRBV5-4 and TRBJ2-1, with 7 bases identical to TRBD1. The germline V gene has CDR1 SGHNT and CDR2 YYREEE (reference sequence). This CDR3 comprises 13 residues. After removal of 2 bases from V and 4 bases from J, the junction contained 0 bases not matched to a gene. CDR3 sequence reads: CASSLQGYNEQFF. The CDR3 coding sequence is TGTGCCAGCAGCTTACAGGGGTACAATGAGCAGTTCTTC.

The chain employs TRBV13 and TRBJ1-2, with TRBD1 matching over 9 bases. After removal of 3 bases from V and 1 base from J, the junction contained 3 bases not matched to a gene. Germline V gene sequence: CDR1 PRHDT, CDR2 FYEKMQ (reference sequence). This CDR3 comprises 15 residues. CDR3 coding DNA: TGTGCCAGCAGCTTGGGACAGGGCTTTAACTATGGCTACACCTTC. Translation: CASSLGQGFNYGYTF.

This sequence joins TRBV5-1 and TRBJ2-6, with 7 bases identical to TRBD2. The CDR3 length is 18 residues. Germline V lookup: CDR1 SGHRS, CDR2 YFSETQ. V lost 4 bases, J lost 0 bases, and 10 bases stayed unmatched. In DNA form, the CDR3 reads TGCGCCAGCAGCCCTCAGGGAGGGAGGCTCTCTGGGGCCAACGTCCTGACTTTC. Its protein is CASSPQGGRLSGANVLTF.

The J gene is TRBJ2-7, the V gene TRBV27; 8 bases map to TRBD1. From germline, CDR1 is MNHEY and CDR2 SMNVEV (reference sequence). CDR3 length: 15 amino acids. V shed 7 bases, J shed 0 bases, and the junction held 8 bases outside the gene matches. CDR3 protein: CASKLRTGSSYEQYF. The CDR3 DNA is TGTGCCAGCAAGCTTAGGACAGGGAGCTCCTACGAGCAGTACTTC.

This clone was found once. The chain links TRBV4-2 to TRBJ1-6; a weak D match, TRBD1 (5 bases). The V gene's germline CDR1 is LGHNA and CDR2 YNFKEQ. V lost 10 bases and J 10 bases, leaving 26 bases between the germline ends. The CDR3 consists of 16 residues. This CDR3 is CATAYLWGPRESPLHF. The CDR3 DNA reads TGTGCCACCGCGTACCTATGGGGCCCAAGGGAATCACCCCTCCACTTT.

The CDR3 is CASSVAAGGGAVDTQYF. CDR3 DNA sequence: TGTGCCAGCAGCGTAGCAGCGGGCGGGGGGGCAGTAGATACGCAGTATTTT. The chain joins TRBV9 to TRBJ2-3; TRBD2 aligns across 9 bases. Germline V CDR1 and CDR2: SGDLS, YYNGEE. The CDR3 runs to 17 residues. Trimming cost V 0 bases and J 5 bases; bases outside gene matches: 10.

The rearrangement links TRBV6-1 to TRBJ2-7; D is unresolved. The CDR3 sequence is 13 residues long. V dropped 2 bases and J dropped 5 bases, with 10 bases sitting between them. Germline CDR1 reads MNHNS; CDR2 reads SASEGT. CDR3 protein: CASSEIELDEQYF. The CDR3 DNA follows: TGTGCCAGCAGTGAAATAGAACTCGACGAGCAGTACTTC.

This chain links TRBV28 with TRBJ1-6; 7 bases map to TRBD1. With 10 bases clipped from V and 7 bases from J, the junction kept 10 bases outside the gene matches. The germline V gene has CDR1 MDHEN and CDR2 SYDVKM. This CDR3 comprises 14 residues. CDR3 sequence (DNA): TGTGCCATCCGAGCCGGACAGGTGAATTCACCCCTCCACTTT. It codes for CAIRAGQVNSPLHF.

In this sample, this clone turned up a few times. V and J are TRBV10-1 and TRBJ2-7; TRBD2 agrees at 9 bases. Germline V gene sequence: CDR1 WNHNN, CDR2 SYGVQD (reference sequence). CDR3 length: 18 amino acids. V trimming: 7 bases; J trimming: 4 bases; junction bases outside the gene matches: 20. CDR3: CASKLGGVPSGMSYEQYF. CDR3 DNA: TGCGCCAGCAAATTGGGGGGAGTGCCTAGCGGGATGAGTTACGAGCAGTACTTC.

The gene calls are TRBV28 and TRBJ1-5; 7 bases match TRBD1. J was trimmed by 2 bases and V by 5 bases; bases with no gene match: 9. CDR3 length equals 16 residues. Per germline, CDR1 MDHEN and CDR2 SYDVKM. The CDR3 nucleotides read TGTGCCAGCAGTCCCCCTACAGGGGAAGGCAATCAGCCCCAGCATTTT. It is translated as CASSPPTGEGNQPQHF.